This is a list of T cell receptor beta chains from one sample in a study of T cells in localized non-small cell lung cancer. TCRdb keeps only in-frame clones here, not all; method: immunoSEQ multiplex PCR. The sample has tens of thousands of clones, about 88% seen once. Specimen: peripheral blood, collected before any cancer treatment. The origin of the receptors is a woman aged 40-69 years with stage I lung adenocarcinoma. Each CDR3 is given with its conserved first and last residue.

V gene: TRBV2; J gene: TRBJ2-7; CDR3 protein: CASSDGRLPYEQYF
V gene: TRBV29-1; J gene: TRBJ1-4; CDR3 protein: CSVRGRHEKLFF
V gene: TRBV6-4; J gene: TRBJ1-5; CDR3 protein: CASSDSDNQPQHF
V gene: TRBV6-1; J gene: TRBJ2-3; CDR3 protein: CASSGSTDTQYF
V gene: TRBV5-6; J gene: TRBJ1-6; CDR3 protein: CASSSGTGASPLHF
V gene: TRBV10-3; J gene: TRBJ1-1; CDR3 protein: CAIGQRNTEAFF
V gene: TRBV19; J gene: TRBJ2-5; CDR3 protein: CASGQETQYF
V gene: TRBV19; J gene: TRBJ1-6; CDR3 protein: CASTPGRARSSYNSPLHF
V gene: TRBV2; J gene: TRBJ1-3; CDR3 protein: CASSELEGQGNTIYF
V gene: TRBV4-3; J gene: TRBJ2-6; CDR3 protein: CASSQESRGSGANVLTF
V gene: TRBV10-3; J gene: TRBJ1-2; CDR3 protein: CAIEEREPNYGYTF
V gene: TRBV6-5; J gene: TRBJ1-4; CDR3 protein: CASSHRGEAKKLFF
V gene: TRBV6-5; J gene: TRBJ1-2; CDR3 protein: CASSRRGSENYGYTF
V gene: TRBV13; J gene: TRBJ2-5; CDR3 protein: CASSWGLAGDQETQYF
V gene: TRBV5-4; J gene: TRBJ2-5; CDR3 protein: CASSLGLAGFQETQYF
V gene: TRBV9; J gene: TRBJ2-5; CDR3 protein: CASSETPRETQYF
V gene: TRBV4-3; J gene: TRBJ2-7; CDR3 protein: CASSQQQGRYEQYF
V gene: TRBV6-1; J gene: TRBJ1-1; CDR3 protein: CASRRGGTEAFF
V gene: TRBV19; J gene: TRBJ1-1; CDR3 protein: CASRIPLLQGNTEAFF
V gene: TRBV9; J gene: TRBJ2-1; CDR3 protein: CASSVAGGLANEQFF
V gene: TRBV5-4; J gene: TRBJ1-4; CDR3 protein: CACGGAELSEKLFF
V gene: TRBV5-5; J gene: TRBJ1-2; CDR3 protein: CASSRKVTVDGYTF
V gene: TRBV29-1; J gene: TRBJ1-1; CDR3 protein: CSGSLGQGISEAFF
V gene: TRBV7-9; J gene: TRBJ2-7; CDR3 protein: CASSRMIPVMSSYEQYF
V gene: TRBV19; J gene: TRBJ1-1; CDR3 protein: CASKVRQVDAEAFF
V gene: TRBV7-9; J gene: TRBJ2-3; CDR3 protein: CASSHSGSTDTQYF
V gene: TRBV4-3; J gene: TRBJ1-2; CDR3 protein: CASSQALVTENYGYTF
V gene: TRBV27; J gene: TRBJ1-4; CDR3 protein: CASSLAREVSYEKLFF
V gene: TRBV11-1; J gene: TRBJ1-1; CDR3 protein: CASSLLTGGYMNTEAFF
V gene: TRBV7-6; J gene: TRBJ1-5; CDR3 protein: CASSFDRGGNQPQHF
V gene: TRBV5-6; J gene: TRBJ1-2; CDR3 protein: CASSALGPYYGYTF
V gene: TRBV5-1; J gene: TRBJ1-4; CDR3 protein: CASSPAGRNEKLFF
V gene: TRBV20-1; J gene: TRBJ1-1; CDR3 protein: CSASRADEAFF
V gene: TRBV2; J gene: TRBJ1-5; CDR3 protein: CASGGPGVNQPQHF
V gene: TRBV6-4; J gene: TRBJ2-2; CDR3 protein: CASSGDSQTGELFF
V gene: TRBV6-5; J gene: TRBJ2-5; CDR3 protein: CASSSSGRQTQYF
V gene: TRBV7-2; J gene: TRBJ2-7; CDR3 protein: CASSFDRGPYEQYF
V gene: TRBV9; J gene: TRBJ1-6; CDR3 protein: CASSLRVSNSPLHF
V gene: TRBV7-2; J gene: TRBJ1-2; CDR3 protein: CASSFGPLLSSQAF
V gene: TRBV7-9; J gene: TRBJ1-4; CDR3 protein: CASSLGGGNNEKLFF
V gene: TRBV10-3; J gene: TRBJ2-3; CDR3 protein: CAIEGDGTDTQYF
V gene: TRBV4-3; J gene: TRBJ2-7; CDR3 protein: CASSQVPGEQYF
V gene: TRBV7-2; J gene: TRBJ2-2; CDR3 protein: CASSLVTLAGGKPGELFF
V gene: TRBV19; J gene: TRBJ1-4; CDR3 protein: CASSISSATNEKLFF
V gene: TRBV2; J gene: TRBJ2-7; CDR3 protein: CATSEANEQYF
V gene: TRBV11-3; J gene: TRBJ2-7; CDR3 protein: CASSLDRMWTYEQYF
V gene: TRBV5-6; J gene: TRBJ1-2; CDR3 protein: CASTVQGLYGYTF
V gene: TRBV10-3; J gene: TRBJ2-3; CDR3 protein: CAISVEGPTDTQYF
V gene: TRBV11-3; J gene: TRBJ2-1; CDR3 protein: CASSSPPYNEQFF
V gene: TRBV10-3; J gene: TRBJ1-3; CDR3 protein: CAISGGSSGNTIYF
V gene: TRBV30; J gene: TRBJ1-1; CDR3 protein: CAFTRGMNTEAFF
V gene: TRBV18; J gene: TRBJ2-5; CDR3 protein: CASSPSGTETQYF
V gene: TRBV6-1; J gene: TRBJ1-2; CDR3 protein: CASSPTGNYGYTF
V gene: TRBV6-1; J gene: TRBJ1-6; CDR3 protein: CASSDRGRNSPLHF
V gene: TRBV11-3; J gene: TRBJ2-1; CDR3 protein: CASSSRGAGFNEQFF
V gene: TRBV11-2; J gene: TRBJ1-4; CDR3 protein: CASSHGGKKLFF
V gene: TRBV7-2; J gene: TRBJ1-2; CDR3 protein: CASSLEARYGYTF